These T cell receptor beta chains were read from a single sample in a study of identifying expanded T cells in peripheral blood. The protocol was immunoSEQ multiplex PCR, while the TCRdb copy is restricted to in-frame clones and leaves out a portion. Here the sample spans more than 90,000 clones, around nine tenths being singletons. Material for sequencing was blood. Receptors were obtained from a person aged 18-70 years in good health. Each CDR3 is given with its conserved first and last residue. The D gene is left open where the match is weak. Clone size is given for some rows only: seen once, a few or many times, or a class if the clone is expanded.

j_gene,d_gene,v_gene,abundance,CDR3nt,CDR3aa
TRBJ2-1,TRBD2,TRBV18,.,TGTGCCAGCTCACTGCTAGCGGGGGGGATGAATGAGCAGTTCTTC,CASSLLAGGMNEQFF
TRBJ2-5,TRBD1,TRBV6-1,.,TGTGCCAGTACTCCGGGACAGACGGGGTTATCACAGTACTTC,CASTPGQTGLSQYF
TRBJ2-7,TRBD1,TRBV2,.,TGTGCCAGCAGATACCCACCTCAGGGGGTCCCCCTCGAGCAGTACTTC,CASRYPPQGVPLEQYF
TRBJ2-1,TRBD1,TRBV2,.,TGTGCCAGCAGTGTGGGACAGGGTGGCTACAATGAGCAGTTCTTC,CASSVGQGGYNEQFF
TRBJ2-5,.,TRBV25-1,once,TGTGCCAGCAGTGGGGCTGGGGCCCGGACCCAGTACTTC,CASSGAGARTQYF
TRBJ2-1,TRBD2,TRBV19,.,TGTGCCAGTAGTATAGATGATTGGGGGACTAGCGGGGGATACTCCTACAATGAGCAGTTCTTC,CASSIDDWGTSGGYSYNEQFF
TRBJ1-2,.,TRBV7-9,once,TGTGCCAGCAGCTCCCTTACCTCCAACTATGGCTACACCTTC,CASSSLTSNYGYTF
TRBJ2-1,.,TRBV7-9,.,TGTGCCAGCAGCTTCCCGACTCTTAACAATGAGCAGTTCTTC,CASSFPTLNNEQFF
TRBJ2-7,TRBD2,TRBV4-3,many,TGCGCCAGCAGCCGGGGGGACTACGCCTACGAGCAGTACTTC,CASSRGDYAYEQYF
TRBJ2-3,.,TRBV27,once,TGTGCCAGCGGCTCCCCCGGGGAAGATACGCAGTATTTT,CASGSPGEDTQYF
TRBJ1-2,.,TRBV6-5,few,TGTGCCAGCAGTTATGGGGGCTATGGCTACACCTTC,CASSYGGYGYTF
TRBJ1-2,.,TRBV5-6,.,TGTGCCAGCAGCTTGGTGGGGGGGCCACTCTATGGCTACACCTTC,CASSLVGGPLYGYTF
TRBJ2-7,TRBD1,TRBV28,.,TGTGCCAGTGGAAGAGGGGGCGCCTACGAGCAGTACTTC,CASGRGGAYEQYF
TRBJ2-5,TRBD1,TRBV29-1,.,TGCAGCGCTCGGGACAGGGGGCCAGAGACCCAGTACTTC,CSARDRGPETQYF
TRBJ2-1,TRBD1,TRBV27,.,TGTGCCAGCAGTTTCCTGGGACAGAGCTCCTACAATGAGCAGTTCTTC,CASSFLGQSSYNEQFF
TRBJ2-3,TRBD2,TRBV29-1,.,TGCAGCGTCGGAGGACTAGATTCTTACCTGGATACGCAGTATTTT,CSVGGLDSYLDTQYF
TRBJ1-1,TRBD1,TRBV19,.,TGTGCCAGTAGTCTCCTTTCGTCGACAGGGGATACTGAAGCTTTCTTT,CASSLLSSTGDTEAFF
TRBJ1-4,.,TRBV5-1,.,TGCGCCAGCAGAAGGGGCAGGGATTCATTTGCAACTAATGAAAAACTGTTTTTT,CASRRGRDSFATNEKLFF
TRBJ1-5,.,TRBV28,.,TGTGCCAGCAGTGACCCCCAACAGCCCCAGCATTTT,CASSDPQQPQHF
TRBJ1-2,TRBD1,TRBV25-1,.,TGTGCCAGCAGTTATCCCGGGACAGGGGGCTATGGCTACACCTTC,CASSYPGTGGYGYTF
TRBJ1-5,.,TRBV5-5,.,TGTGCCAGCAGCTTAGAGTTTGTCCGGGGGGGAAATCAGCCCCAGCATTTT,CASSLEFVRGGNQPQHF
TRBJ2-7,.,TRBV5-6,.,TGTGCCAGCAGCTTGGGGACGCCCTCCTACGAGCAGTACTTC,CASSLGTPSYEQYF
TRBJ1-2,.,TRBV20-1,.,TGCAGTGTACAGGGTAACTATGGCTACACCTTC,CSVQGNYGYTF
TRBJ1-4,.,TRBV6-5,once,TGTGCCAGCAGCCCGGGCCTCTCGTCTAATGAAAAACTGTTTTTT,CASSPGLSSNEKLFF
TRBJ2-5,.,TRBV29-1,.,TGCAGCGTTGTTCGAGGGCAGTTAGAGACCCAGTACTTC,CSVVRGQLETQYF
TRBJ2-1,TRBD2,TRBV4-2,.,TGTGCCAGCAGCCAAGTCACTAGCGGGGGGGCGGCCCTCGGTGAGCAGTTCTTC,CASSQVTSGGAALGEQFF
TRBJ1-4,.,TRBV7-2,once,TGTGCCAGCAGCCCCTCTGTCCCTAATGAAAAACTGTTTTTT,CASSPSVPNEKLFF
TRBJ1-1,.,TRBV5-1,.,TGCGCCAGCACCTCCAATACGGGGAACACTGAAGCTTTCTTT,CASTSNTGNTEAFF
TRBJ2-3,.,TRBV5-1,.,TGCGCCAGCAGGGAACCGGGACTTAGCACAGATACGCAGTATTTT,CASREPGLSTDTQYF
TRBJ2-5,.,TRBV10-2,.,TGCGCCAGCAGTGCCGGTCTTCAAGAGACCCAGTACTTC,CASSAGLQETQYF
TRBJ2-7,.,TRBV19,.,TGTGCCAGTAGTATAGATACCCGGACAGTTTTCTACGAGCAGTACTTC,CASSIDTRTVFYEQYF
TRBJ1-6,.,TRBV7-9,few,TGTGCCAGCAGCTTAGCGGCCGGGGTCGGTTCACCCCTCCACTTT,CASSLAAGVGSPLHF